This record covers a single T cell receptor (beta chain). The source of the sample is a study of blood T cell repertoires in COVID-19. Measured with immunoSEQ multiplex PCR; TCRdb has only the in-frame clones, and not every one. In the table there are approximately 41,000 clones, around 90% of which are singletons. The CDR3 extends over 16 amino acids. In germline, CDR1 is SGHTA, CDR2 FQGTGA. With 1 base removed from V and 3 bases from J, the gap between germline ends came to 14 bases. This chain uses TRBV7-3 with TRBJ2-3; the D gene is possibly TRBD2 (6 bases). This TCR was sampled from a man in his fifties or sixties with active COVID-19. Sequenced: peripheral blood. The CDR3 loop reads CASSLNLARGTDTQYF. CDR3 bases: TGTGCCAGCAGCTTAAATCTAGCGAGAGGGACAGATACGCAGTATTTT.